This T cell receptor (beta chain) stems from a study of cytotoxic CD8 clonotypes in ibrutinib-treated CLL. Overall study context: Fewer than 13 relapsed/refractory, more than 14 treatment-naive; roughly 17 IGHV unmutated.

About this clone itself: The antigen remains unidentified.

Notes on the study in general: Shared public clonotypes were rare, and on treatment they either got smaller or stayed the same. In comparison with age-matched healthy donors, baseline clonality was higher and tracked circulating CD8+ T-cell counts. The clonality went up when patients responded to ibrutinib and dropped back toward baseline at progression.

Trimming stripped 3 bases from V and 4 bases from J, with 15 bases between. The CDR3 runs to 15 residues. The germline CDR1 and CDR2 sequences are SGHTA and FQGNSA. Sequencing was performed with immunoSEQ multiplex PCR; in TCRdb, only in-frame clones are kept and a portion is missing. The sample consists of about 140,000 clones, approximately 89% of them appearing once. This specimen was PBMCs, taken after 12 months of ibrutinib treatment. V is TRBV7-2 and J is TRBJ1-1, with unresolved D. The clonotype originates from a human donor with chronic lymphocytic leukemia. The CDR3, as DNA: TGTGCCAGCAGCTTGGGCCTAGAAAGTAGCACTGAAGCTTTCTTT. It yields the protein CASSLGLESSTEAFF.